This is a list of T cell receptor beta chains from one sample in a study of cytomegalovirus exposure and HLA in healthy donors. The repertoire was sequenced with immunoSEQ multiplex PCR; TCRdb's copy has only in-frame clones and lacks some. The table has some 55,000 clones, just under 85% seen once. Sequenced: PBMCs. Receptors were obtained from a man aged 35-49 years in good health and CMV-seronegative. The CDR3 runs from the conserved cysteine through the conserved F or W. A D gene is named only where the DNA matches it firmly. Size is stated for part of the rows, as once, few or many counts, or as a class when the clone is expanded.

.,TRBJ1-4,.,TRBV5-1,CASSSGAIGEKLFF,TGCGCCAGCAGCTCAGGGGCGATAGGGGAAAAACTGTTTTTT
.,TRBJ1-1,TRBD1,TRBV6-6,CASSYPPGQGVPEAFF,TGTGCCAGCAGTTACCCTCCCGGACAGGGTGTCCCAGAAGCTTTCTTT
.,TRBJ2-3,TRBD2,TRBV7-2,CASSLSRGGLRDTQYF,TGTGCCAGCAGCTTAAGTCGCGGGGGGCTTAGAGATACGCAGTATTTT
once,TRBJ1-3,.,TRBV5-1,CASSFQPGHPNTIYF,TGCGCCAGCAGCTTCCAGCCGGGACACCCAAACACCATATATTTT
.,TRBJ1-5,.,TRBV6-6,CASSSGGDYQPQHF,TGTGCCAGCAGTTCCGGGGGGGATTATCAGCCCCAGCATTTT
.,TRBJ1-5,TRBD1,TRBV5-4,CASSYGTGRGLGNQPQHF,TGTGCCAGCAGCTACGGGACAGGGAGGGGTTTAGGCAATCAGCCCCAGCATTTT
.,TRBJ1-5,.,TRBV2,CASSENIRYSNQPQHF,TGTGCCAGCAGTGAAAATATCAGGTATAGCAATCAGCCCCAGCATTTT
few,TRBJ2-1,.,TRBV20-1,CSARLGSEQFF,TGCAGTGCTAGACTAGGATCGGAGCAGTTCTTC
.,TRBJ2-2,TRBD2,TRBV6-4,CASSERGAGSTNTGELFF,TGTGCCAGCAGTGAGCGGGGGGCCGGATCCACGAACACCGGGGAGCTGTTTTTT
.,TRBJ1-1,.,TRBV11-3,CASSLDPLRGEAFF,TGTGCCAGCAGCTTAGATCCTCTTCGAGGTGAAGCTTTCTTT
.,TRBJ1-1,.,TRBV18,CASSPNQGNTEAFF,TGTGCCAGCTCACCAAACCAGGGTAACACTGAAGCTTTCTTT
.,TRBJ1-3,.,TRBV7-2,CASSLAGNSGNTIYF,TGTGCCAGCAGCTTAGCGGGCAACTCTGGAAACACCATATATTTT
.,TRBJ2-1,.,TRBV6-1,CASTLDSIINNEQFF,TGTGCCAGCACCCTTGACTCGATAATTAACAATGAGCAGTTCTTC
few,TRBJ1-4,.,TRBV2,CASRPQGPSTNEKLFF,TGTGCCAGCAGACCCCAGGGGCCCTCAACTAATGAAAAACTGTTTTTT
.,TRBJ1-5,.,TRBV12-2,CASRFSSLDRGISNSNQPQHF,TGTGCAAGTCGCTTCTCTTCGTTGGACAGGGGAATAAGTAATAGCAATCAGCCCCAGCATTTT
.,TRBJ1-2,.,TRBV18,CASSPDLPGEHDGYTF,TGTGCCAGCTCACCAGACCTCCCGGGAGAACATGATGGCTACACCTTC
.,TRBJ2-5,.,TRBV7-2,CASSLGGTQETQYF,TGTGCCAGCAGCTTAGGGGGCACCCAAGAGACCCAGTACTTC
.,TRBJ1-5,TRBD1,TRBV18,CASSSAGGLQPQHF,TGTGCCAGCTCATCGGCAGGGGGCCTTCAGCCCCAGCATTTT
.,TRBJ1-2,.,TRBV19,CASSIARTAGVTNGYTF,TGTGCCAGTAGTATAGCCAGAACTGCAGGGGTAACCAATGGCTACACCTTC
.,TRBJ1-2,.,TRBV9,CASSGGTPSTIYRYTF,TGTGCCAGCAGCGGAGGTACACCCTCCACGATATATCGCTACACCTTC
.,TRBJ2-7,TRBD2,TRBV7-9,CASSSGGDYEQYF,TGTGCCAGCAGCTCCGGGGGGGACTACGAGCAGTACTTC
once,TRBJ1-1,TRBD1,TRBV5-1,CASSLGVQGAAEAFF,TGCGCCAGCAGCTTGGGCGTACAGGGGGCGGCTGAAGCTTTCTTT
.,TRBJ1-1,.,TRBV5-6,CASSIRRTGNTEAFF,TGTGCCAGCAGCATCAGACGCACAGGGAACACCGAAGCTTTCTTT
.,TRBJ2-7,.,TRBV28,CASSPGQTYEQYF,TGTGCCAGCAGTCCTGGCCAAACCTACGAGCAGTACTTC
few,TRBJ1-1,TRBD1,TRBV6-5,CASSYSGQTYTEAFF,TGTGCCAGCAGTTACTCGGGACAGACCTACACTGAAGCTTTCTTT
.,TRBJ1-1,.,TRBV15,CATSRDRVNTEAFF,TGTGCCACCAGCAGAGACAGGGTGAACACTGAAGCTTTCTTT
.,TRBJ1-3,TRBD1,TRBV28,CASSVYRGQGRNTIYF,TGTGCCAGCAGTGTATACCGGGGACAGGGCAGGAACACCATATATTTT
.,TRBJ1-3,.,TRBV6-6,CAAQVGHFLSGNTIYF,TGTGCCGCTCAAGTGGGGCATTTCCTCTCTGGAAACACCATATATTTT
.,TRBJ1-1,.,TRBV6-8,CASSYRGSGGGWRTTEAFF,TGTGCCAGCAGTTATCGGGGCTCGGGGGGTGGTTGGAGGACCACTGAAGCTTTCTTT
.,TRBJ1-4,TRBD1,TRBV29-1,CSVAGTGGSANEKLFF,TGCAGCGTTGCGGGGACAGGGGGCAGTGCTAATGAAAAACTGTTTTTT
.,TRBJ2-3,.,TRBV30,CAWGTGRGDTQYF,TGTGCCTGGGGCACAGGGCGAGGGGATACGCAGTATTTT
.,TRBJ1-4,TRBD1,TRBV11-2,CASSSPDRGKLFF,TGTGCCAGCAGCTCGCCGGACAGGGGAAAACTGTTTTTT
.,TRBJ2-5,.,TRBV9,CASSDGPRAETQYF,TGTGCCAGCAGCGATGGCCCTAGAGCGGAGACCCAGTACTTC
.,TRBJ2-5,.,TRBV2,CASTYKRAGQNQETQYF,TGTGCCAGCACATATAAAAGAGCCGGACAGAACCAAGAGACCCAGTACTTC
.,TRBJ1-6,.,TRBV2,CASSSPRGDNSPLHF,TGTGCCAGCAGTTCCCCCAGGGGTGATAATTCACCCCTCCACTTT
.,TRBJ1-1,TRBD1,TRBV7-8,CASSYMTGAEAFF,TGTGCCAGCAGCTATATGACAGGGGCTGAAGCTTTCTTT
.,TRBJ2-3,.,TRBV21-1,CATCTVGTSGGDTDTQYF,TGTGCCACCTGCACCGTCGGGACTAGCGGGGGGGACACAGATACGCAGTATTTT
.,TRBJ1-4,TRBD1,TRBV5-1,CASSPGQGGTNEKLFF,TGCGCCAGCAGCCCCGGACAGGGCGGAACTAATGAAAAACTGTTTTTT
.,TRBJ1-1,.,TRBV7-9,CASSSTGYEGAFF,TGTGCCAGCAGCTCGACAGGCTACGAGGGAGCTTTCTTT
.,TRBJ1-5,.,TRBV19,CASAGSNQPQHF,TGTGCCAGCGCAGGGAGCAATCAGCCCCAGCATTTT
.,TRBJ2-5,TRBD2,TRBV5-4,CASSLERGGSETQYF,TGTGCCAGCAGCTTGGAGCGGGGGGGCTCGGAGACCCAGTACTTC
.,TRBJ2-5,TRBD1,TRBV5-5,CASSPRTGQETQYF,TGTGCCAGCAGCCCCCGGACAGGCCAAGAGACCCAGTACTTC
.,TRBJ2-2,.,TRBV6-5,CASSGTRNTGELFF,TGTGCCAGCAGTGGGACAAGGAACACCGGGGAGCTGTTTTTT
.,TRBJ2-4,.,TRBV6-1,CASSEVGQLAKNIQYF,TGTGCCAGCAGTGAAGTGGGACAATTAGCCAAAAACATTCAGTACTTC
once,TRBJ2-5,.,TRBV5-1,CASSLGSPGETQYF,TGCGCCAGCAGCTTGGGGTCTCCAGGGGAGACCCAGTACTTC
few,TRBJ2-1,TRBD1,TRBV5-1,CASSGTGGAAYNEQFF,TGCGCCAGCAGCGGGACAGGGGGGGCGGCCTACAATGAGCAGTTCTTC
.,TRBJ2-2,.,TRBV5-5,CASSLVRQALNTGELFF,TGTGCCAGCAGCTTGGTCCGACAGGCACTGAACACCGGGGAGCTGTTTTTT
.,TRBJ1-1,TRBD1,TRBV6-5,CASRSTGGPEAFF,TGTGCCAGCAGATCTACAGGGGGCCCTGAAGCTTTCTTT
.,TRBJ2-2,.,TRBV30,CAWSGPTGELFF,TGTGCCTGGAGTGGTCCGACCGGGGAGCTGTTTTTT
.,TRBJ2-5,TRBD2,TRBV5-5,CASRKQAGLAFEETQYF,TGTGCCAGCAGAAAACAAGCGGGACTAGCCTTTGAAGAGACCCAGTACTTC
.,TRBJ1-2,TRBD1,TRBV28,CASREGQGYGYTF,TGTGCCAGCAGGGAAGGACAGGGATATGGCTACACCTTC
.,TRBJ1-1,.,TRBV11-3,CASSPGTKNTEAFF,TGTGCCAGCAGCCCCGGGACAAAGAACACTGAAGCTTTCTTT
.,TRBJ2-4,TRBD1,TRBV28,CASSAPFYLRDRENIQYF,TGTGCCAGCAGTGCTCCCTTCTACCTCCGGGACAGAGAAAACATTCAGTACTTC